The 11 T cell receptor beta chains below were found in one sample sequenced in a study of shared clonotypes between healthy human individuals. Repertoires were generated with immunoSEQ multiplex PCR, while TCRdb's copy carries only in-frame clones and drops some. The sample lists about 680,000 clones, 90% to 95% occurring once. Selected positively for CCR7 and CD45RO-negative, naive CD8 cells excluded terminally differentiated effector memory CD45RA+ cells. What was sequenced was naive CD8+ T cells sorted from blood. The receptors come from a man aged 25-40 years in good health.

J is TRBJ2-7 and V is TRBV7-6; D may match TRBD1 or TRBD2 (5 bases each). Germline V gene sequence: CDR1 SGHVS, CDR2 FNYEAQ. CDR3 length: 14 amino acids. The ends were cut back, 5 bases at V and 3 bases at J, with 14 bases in the middle. The CDR3 region is CASSPGTDIYEQYF. CDR3 DNA: TGTGCCAGCAGCCCCGGGACGGATATCTACGAGCAGTACTTC.

J is TRBJ1-1 and V is TRBV9; D may be TRBD1 (6 bases). Germline V gene sequence: CDR1 SGDLS, CDR2 YYNGEE. CDR3 length equals 16 residues. V lost 4 bases and J 0 bases, leaving 16 bases between the germline ends. CDR3 bases: TGTGCCAGCAGCCCCCAAGGGGGGACCATGAACACTGAAGCTTTCTTT. It translates to CASSPQGGTMNTEAFF.

CDR3 in DNA: TGTGCCAGCAGCTTAGATCTGGGACAGGCGAGAGGGAACACCGGGGAGCTGTTTTTT. This codes for CASSLDLGQARGNTGELFF. The V gene is TRBV11-3, the J gene TRBJ2-2; the match to TRBD1 covers 8 bases. Germline assignment: CDR1 SGHNT and CDR2 YENEEA. CDR3 length: 19 amino acids. V lost 0 bases and J lost 1; bases outside the gene matches: 10.

To note about this clone: At the DNA level, this CDR3 is encoded by other sequences in the same sample as well. The chain couples TRBV9 to TRBJ2-2; no reliable D call. The CDR3 runs to 12 residues. V dropped 3 bases and J dropped 4 bases, with 4 bases sitting between them. The germline CDR1 and CDR2 sequences are SGDLS and YYNGEE. DNA of the CDR3: TGTGCCAGCAGCGCAGGCACCGGGGAGCTGTTTTTT. It translates to CASSAGTGELFF.

This clone occurred once. The chain recombines TRBV7-8 with TRBJ2-7; perhaps TRBD2 as D (6 bases). Trimming pared 5 bases from V and 7 bases from J, leaving 15 bases between. From germline, CDR1 is SGHVS and CDR2 FQNEAQ. CDR3 size: 13 residues. The CDR3 sequence: CASSPSLAWEQYF. The CDR3 DNA is TGTGCCAGCAGCCCTAGTCTAGCGTGGGAGCAGTACTTC.

V gene TRBV14 combines with J gene TRBJ1-1; D is undetermined. The V and J ends lost 4 bases and 0 bases respectively, with 15 bases between them. The CDR3 totals 16 residues. The V gene's germline CDR1 is SGHDN and CDR2 FVKESK. CDR3 loop: CASSLRPYSMNTEAFF. CDR3 nucleotide sequence: TGTGCCAGCAGCCTCAGGCCTTACTCCATGAACACTGAAGCTTTCTTT.

The chain joins TRBV6-1 to TRBJ2-3, with TRBD1 matching 9 bases. Losses at the gene ends were 4 bases for V and 9 bases for J; bases not matched to a gene: 8. Germline CDR1 is MNHNS and CDR2 is SASEGT. The CDR3 contains 14 residues. CDR3 DNA sequence: TGTGCCAGCAGTGGGAGACAGGGGGTACCCACGCAGTATTTT. It yields the protein CASSGRQGVPTQYF.

The V call is TRBV5-4, the J call TRBJ2-5; D is possibly TRBD1 (6 bases). Trimming removed 2 bases at V and 4 bases at J, with 9 bases between. The CDR3 spans 13 residues. The V gene's germline CDR1 is SGHNT and CDR2 YYREEE (reference sequence). CDR3 sequence: CASSLGGPETQYF. In DNA, the CDR3 is TGTGCCAGCAGCTTAGGGGGACCAGAGACCCAGTACTTC.

The V gene is TRBV21-1, the J gene TRBJ1-5. TRBV21-1 corresponds to a pseudogene. The CDR3 totals 15 residues. In DNA form, the CDR3 reads TGTGCCAGCAGCAAGGGGGGCTATAGCAATCAGCCCCAGCATTTT. Protein: CASSKGGYSNQPQHF.

The J gene is TRBJ2-7, the V gene TRBV27, with TRBD2 as a possible D gene (6 bases). Per the germline V gene, CDR1 is MNHEY and CDR2 is SMNVEV (reference sequence). The CDR3 runs 15 residues. V dropped 3 bases and J dropped 1 base, with 13 bases sitting between them. The CDR3 here is CASSFGQGGSYEQYF. CDR3 bases: TGTGCCAGCAGTTTCGGGCAGGGAGGATCCTACGAGCAGTACTTC.

The J gene is TRBJ2-7, the V gene TRBV4-1; a weak D match, TRBD2 (6 bases). V lost 0 bases and J 3 bases, leaving 12 bases between the germline ends. CDR1 MGHRA and CDR2 YSYEKL come from the germline V gene. The CDR3 contains 15 residues. CDR3 in DNA: TGCGCCAGCAGCCAAGAGCCGGGACTGGGCTACGAGCAGTACTTC. Translating it yields CASSQEPGLGYEQYF.